The 25 T cell receptor beta chains below were found in one sample sequenced in a study of T cell repertoires in cytomegalovirus infection. MiXCR was run by TCRdb on the reads, yielding one entry per CDR3 protein. Counted here are some 920,000 distinct CDR3 sequences, approximately 31% occurring once; the ten biggest clones make up 13%. These receptors' antigens are unknown. The sample here was cultured CD8+ T cells from PBMCs, taken from culture after CMV antigen stimulation. The source is a human donor in good health (CMV status not recorded). Some clones in this sample may be carry-over from other donors' samples.

J is TRBJ2-1 and V is TRBV4-1, with TRBD2 identical over 9 bases. The V gene end was trimmed by 4 bases and the J gene end by 2 bases; junction bases not matched to a gene: 9. Germline assignment: CDR1 MGHRA and CDR2 YSYEKL. This CDR3 is 17 amino acids long. The CDR3 is CASSPNWVAGAYNEQFF. DNA for the CDR3: TGCGCCAGCAGCCCAAACTGGGTAGCGGGGGCCTACAATGAGCAGTTCTTC.

At least ten counts were recorded for this clonotype. The gene calls are TRBV12-3 or TRBV12-4 and TRBJ2-5, with D perhaps matching TRBD1 or TRBD2 (5 bases each). This CDR3 spans 14 amino acids. The V and J ends lost 5 bases and 7 bases respectively, with 17 bases between them. The CDR3 here is CASSQLGDPRTQYF. Written as DNA, the CDR3 is TGTGCCAGCAGTCAGTTGGGGGATCCACGGACCCAGTACTTC.

The chain couples TRBV3-1 to TRBJ1-4; 8 nucleotides match TRBD1. This CDR3 has 15 amino acids. CDR1 LGHDT and CDR2 YNNKEL come from the germline V gene (reference sequence). The V segment lost 0 bases and the J segment 5 bases; nucleotides outside the gene matches: 2. The chain's CDR3 is CASSQERTGNEKLFF. Written as DNA, the CDR3 is TGTGCCAGCAGCCAAGAGAGGACAGGGAATGAAAAACTGTTTTTT.

This chain connects TRBV7-2 to TRBJ2-1, with D possibly TRBD1 on 6 matching bases. This CDR3 is built from 13 residues. The germline V gene encodes CDR1 SGHTA and CDR2 FQGNSA. Deletions cut 8 bases from V and 5 bases from J, with 13 bases between. CDR3 in amino acids: CASDGTWDNEQFF. The CDR3 DNA follows: TGTGCCAGCGACGGGACATGGGACAATGAGCAGTTCTTC. The whole variable domain, filled in from reference TRBV7-2 and TRBJ2-1, reads GAGVSQSPSNKVTEKGKDVELRCDPISGHTALYWYRQSLGQGLEFLIYFQGNSAPDKSGLPSDRFSAERTGGSVSTLTIQRTQQEDSAVYLCASDGTWDNEQFFGPGTRLTVL.

This clonotype was seen ten or more times. The CDR3 DNA is TGTGCCAGCAGCTCTTACGGGCGGGGTCGCCATGAGACCCAGTACTTC. Residues: CASSSYGRGRHETQYF. The chain combines TRBV7-2 with TRBJ2-5, with D perhaps matching TRBD2 (6 bases). Germline-derived CDR1 and CDR2 are SGHTA and FQGNSA. V was trimmed by 4 bases and J by 5 bases, leaving 20 bases between them. This CDR3 contains 16 residues.

This clonotype was seen a few times. This chain joins TRBV20-1 and TRBJ2-5; D could derive from TRBD1 or TRBD2 (5 bases each). Trimming pared 3 bases from V and 5 bases from J, leaving 22 bases between. The V gene's germline CDR1 is DFQATT and CDR2 SNEGSKA (reference sequence). This CDR3 comprises 16 residues. The CDR3 region has the DNA TGCAGTGCTAGGAGAGGGCGAGGGGACGCATGGGAGACCCAGTACTTC. Protein product: CSARRGRGDAWETQYF.

This clonotype was picked up a small number of times. The rearrangement links TRBV5-6 to TRBJ2-7, with D maybe TRBD2 (6 bases). V was trimmed by 4 bases and J by 3 bases, leaving 14 bases between them. The germline V gene has CDR1 SGHDT and CDR2 YYEEEE. The CDR3 extends over 14 amino acids. CDR3 bases: TGTGCCAGCAGCACTCAGCGGAGGGACTACGAGCAGTACTTC. This translates into CASSTQRRDYEQYF.

The chain joins TRBV15 to TRBJ2-3, with 9 nucleotides matching TRBD2. This CDR3 is 19 amino acids long. The junction had 15 bases not matched to a gene; V was cut back by 1 base and J by 4 bases. The V gene's germline CDR1 is LNHNV and CDR2 YYDKDF (reference sequence). The CDR3 coding sequence is TGTGCCACCAGCAGAGGGCCGGGTAGCGGGGGCCCTCTCCCAGATACGCAGTATTTT. Translating it yields CATSRGPGSGGPLPDTQYF.

Ten or more counts support this clonotype. This chain uses TRBV12-3 or TRBV12-4 with TRBJ2-1; D remains unclear. The CDR3 sequence is 11 residues long. V dropped 5 bases and J dropped 10 bases, with 9 bases sitting between them. CDR3 sequence: CASSAGEEQFF. CDR3 in DNA: TGTGCCAGCAGTGCAGGTGAGGAGCAGTTCTTC.

This clonotype was recorded a few times. The chain is built from TRBV7-6 and TRBJ2-7, with D perhaps matching TRBD1 or TRBD2 (7 bases each). The V end lost 8 bases, the J end lost 4 bases, and 15 bases lay between the germline ends. Germline CDR1 and CDR2: SGHVS and FNYEAQ. The CDR3 has 13 amino acids. The CDR3 sequence: CASSGGGAYEQYF. The CDR3 coding sequence is TGTGCCAGCTCAGGGGGGGGCGCTTACGAGCAGTACTTC. The full variable domain, in which reference TRBV7-6 and TRBJ2-7 provide the parts outside the CDR3, is GAGVSQSPRYKVTKRGQDVALRCDPISGHVSLYWYRQALGQGPEFLTYFNYEAQQDKSGLPNDRFSAERPEGSISTLTIQRTEQRDSAMYRCASSGGGAYEQYFGPGTRLTVT.

V and J are TRBV9 and TRBJ2-3; TRBD2 matches 11 bases. Trimming took 0 bases from V and 0 from J; bases not matched to a gene: 6. The CDR3 sequence is 18 residues long. The germline V gene encodes CDR1 SGDLS and CDR2 YYNGEE. DNA for the CDR3: TGTGCCAGCAGCGTAGCGGCTAGCGGGGGGACGAGCACAGATACGCAGTATTTT. Amino acids: CASSVAASGGTSTDTQYF.

The chain recombines TRBV6-1 with TRBJ1-1; no reliable D call. V was clipped by 10 bases and J by 7 bases, with 16 bases between them. Germline CDR1 MNHNS, CDR2 SASEGT. The CDR3 runs to 12 residues. The CDR3 coding sequence is TGTGCCACCTGGAGGTTTAGCGGTGAAGCTTTCTTT. Residues: CATWRFSGEAFF.

The gene calls are TRBV15 and TRBJ2-5; the match to TRBD1 covers 7 bases. In germline, CDR1 is LNHNV, CDR2 YYDKDF (reference sequence). The CDR3 is 14 amino acids. V shed 5 bases and J 9 bases; nucleotides not matched to a gene: 12. The CDR3 nucleotides are TGTGCCACCAGCTCGCGGACAGGCCGACTGTCCCAGTACTTC. Encoded protein: CATSSRTGRLSQYF.

In regard to this clonotype: Being one base from a much bigger clone, this may be a read error. V usage is TRBV5-5 and J usage is TRBJ1-1; 8 nucleotides line up with TRBD1. This CDR3 has 13 amino acids. CDR1 SGHKS and CDR2 YYEKEE come from the germline V gene (reference sequence). The V segment lost 4 bases and the J segment 10 bases; nucleotides outside the gene matches: 9. This chain's CDR3 is CASSPQGAIVAFF. The CDR3 coding sequence is TGTGCCAGCAGCCCGCAGGGGGCAATTGTAGCTTTCTTT.

This clonotype has just a few counts. This sequence joins TRBV2 and TRBJ1-5, with D unresolved. Germline CDR1 is SNHLY and CDR2 is FYNNEI. V shed 8 bases and J shed 9 bases, with 11 bases lying between them. CDR3 length: 11 residues. DNA of the CDR3: TGTGCCAGCCGTTCCGGAGGGCCCCAGCATTTT. This gives the protein CASRSGGPQHF.

In its sample, this clonotype was seen a few times. The CDR3 nucleotides read TGTGCCAGCAGTGAAACAGAAACCTACGAGCAGTACGTC. Residues: CASSETETYEQYV. V is TRBV6-1 and J is TRBJ2-7, with D uncertain. The CDR3 consists of 13 residues. V dropped 2 bases and J dropped 2 bases, with 7 bases sitting between them. The germline gives CDR1 MNHNS, CDR2 SASEGT.

The chain links TRBV6-2 or TRBV6-3 to TRBJ2-7; no firm D call. Trimming removed 2 bases at V and 3 bases at J, with 8 bases between. Germline CDR1 reads MNHEY; CDR2 reads SVGEGT. The CDR3 covers 13 residues. CDR3 loop: CASSYNPDYEQYV. In DNA, the CDR3 is TGTGCCAGCAGTTACAACCCGGACTACGAGCAGTACGTC.

This clonotype was counted a few times. The V call is TRBV7-2, the J call TRBJ1-1; 8 bases fit TRBD1. The CDR3 totals 16 residues. The germline gives CDR1 SGHTA, CDR2 FQGNSA. Germline trimming cut 4 bases from V and 7 bases from J; bases unmatched to any gene: 14. The CDR3 loop reads CASSSPRGRGRDEAFF. In DNA, the CDR3 is TGTGCCAGCAGCTCCCCCCGCGGCAGGGGGCGCGATGAAGCTTTCTTT.

The chain employs TRBV5-1 and TRBJ2-1; 9 bases line up with TRBD1. J was trimmed by 7 bases and V by 5 bases; bases with no gene match: 16. Germline V CDR1 and CDR2: SGHRS, YFSETQ. The CDR3 covers 17 residues. CDR3 amino acids: CASRGYAPGQGGNEQFF. CDR3 bases: TGCGCCAGCAGAGGGTACGCCCCGGGACAGGGTGGGAATGAGCAGTTCTTC.

This clonotype came up many times. The chain is built from TRBV7-9 and TRBJ2-3; possible D gene TRBD1, 6 bases. The CDR3 loop spans 15 amino acids. V lost 5 bases and J lost 2, with 14 bases in between. Per the germline V gene, CDR1 is SEHNR and CDR2 is FQNEAQ (reference sequence). CDR3 residues: CASSPNGQITDTQYF. The CDR3 region has the DNA TGTGCCAGCAGCCCAAACGGACAGATCACAGATACGCAGTATTTT.

This clonotype appeared a few times. This chain uses TRBV12-3 or TRBV12-4 with TRBJ2-5, with D possibly matching TRBD1 (6 bases). Trimming pared 2 bases from V and 5 bases from J, leaving 18 bases between. This CDR3 region has 16 residues. CDR3 nucleotide sequence: TGTGCCAGCAGTTTAAACCGGGACACCCTTGAGGAGACCCAGTACTTC. This gives the protein CASSLNRDTLEETQYF.

The V and J genes are TRBV6-6 and TRBJ2-5; a possible D gene is TRBD1 (6 bases). Germline assignment: CDR1 MNHNY and CDR2 SVGAGI (reference sequence). V lost 2 bases, J lost 2 bases, and 15 bases lay in between. This CDR3 is 16 amino acids long. The CDR3 DNA reads TGTGCCAGCAGTTACACGCAGGGGCTGGGTCAAGAGACCCAGTACTTC. Amino acids: CASSYTQGLGQETQYF.

As regards this clonotype: A read error may account for a junction end that differs from germline. The rearrangement uses TRBV12-3 or TRBV12-4 and TRBJ1-2; 9 nucleotides align to TRBD1. The CDR3 is made up of 15 amino acids. Here the CDR3 DNA reads TGTACCAGCAGTCGCCCGGACAGGGGAGGCTATGGCTACACCTTC. Translation: CTSSRPDRGGYGYTF.

The chain links TRBV19 to TRBJ1-1; D gene ambiguous. The germline V gene encodes CDR1 LNHDA and CDR2 SQIVND (reference sequence). V lost 2 bases to trimming and J lost 3 bases, with 7 bases between them. The CDR3 length is 13 residues. The CDR3 DNA reads as TGTGCCAGTAGTATAACCCTCTACACTGAAGCTTTCTTT. It is translated as CASSITLYTEAFF.

The chain uses TRBV12-3 or TRBV12-4 and TRBJ1-6; 8 nucleotides line up with TRBD1. The ends lost 3 bases at V and 0 bases at J; junction bases unmatched: 4. The CDR3 covers 17 residues. The CDR3 loop reads CASSLGTGLSYNSPLHF. For the CDR3, the DNA is TGTGCCAGCAGTTTGGGGACAGGACTCTCCTATAATTCACCCCTCCACTTT.